Each of the 4 T cell receptor beta chains below was sequenced from the same sample in a study of blood T cell repertoires in COVID-19. Profiling relied on immunoSEQ multiplex PCR, and the TCRdb table lists in-frame clones only, not all of them. The sample lists a few hundred thousand clones, 75% to 90% seen once, with roughly 2.2% in the top ten. The specimen was peripheral blood. Receptors were obtained from a man in his fifties with acute or convalescent COVID-19.

This clone was counted between two and nine times. This chain links TRBV5-6 with TRBJ2-3; TRBD2 might be the D (5 bases). CDR1 and CDR2 (germline): SGHDT, YYEEEE. Trimming left V 0 bases short and J 0 bases short, with 14 bases between. The CDR3 loop spans 17 amino acids. CDR3 amino acids: CASSLAGERASTDTQYF. The CDR3 DNA follows: TGTGCCAGCAGCTTGGCCGGGGAGAGAGCTAGCACAGATACGCAGTATTTT.

The V and J genes are TRBV15 and TRBJ1-1; D remains ambiguous. V was cut by 1 base and J by 1 base, with 10 bases left in between. CDR3 size: 15 residues. Germline CDR1 LNHNV, CDR2 YYDKDF (reference sequence). CDR3 region: CATSRVRERNTEAFF. Here the CDR3 DNA reads TGTGCCACCAGCAGAGTCCGGGAGAGGAACACTGAAGCTTTCTTT.

The chain joins TRBV5-4 to TRBJ1-3; 7 positions agree with TRBD1. The CDR3 has 16 amino acids. Per germline, CDR1 SGHNT and CDR2 YYREEE (reference sequence). J was trimmed by 0 bases and V by 4 bases; bases with no gene match: 7. The CDR3 DNA sequence: TGTGCCAGCAGCCAGGGACAGCTGTCCTCTGGAAACACCATATATTTT. Its translation: CASSQGQLSSGNTIYF. The variable domain in full, with the rest retrieved from reference TRBV5-4 and TRBJ1-3, is ETGVTQSPTHLIKTRGQQVTLRCSSQSGHNTVSWYQQALGQGPQFIFQYYREEENGRGNFPPRFSGLQFPNYSSELNVNALELDDSALYLCASSQGQLSSGNTIYFGEGSWLTVV.

CDR3 in DNA: TGTGCCAGCAGTGATCGGGGTGGAACTGAAGCTTTCTTT. Its translation: CASSDRGGTEAFF. The rearrangement uses TRBV2 and TRBJ1-1; D is unresolved. The ends were cut back, 3 bases at V and 5 bases at J, with 10 bases in the middle. CDR1 is SNHLY and CDR2 is FYNNEI in the germline V gene. The CDR3 extends over 13 amino acids.